One T cell receptor (beta chain) is described in this entry. Its antigen is unknown. Per-base quality was not reported, and no clone a single base away is much larger than it. This entry comes from a study of T cell responses to AZD1222 COVID-19 vaccine (dated by TCRdb to the early 2020s). Regarding the complete study: Because spike-specific TCR depth and breadth did not differ between the two schedules, AZD1222 recipients who got a second dose at roughly 4 weeks were pooled with those who got a second dose at roughly 12 weeks. Trial participants were enrolled by age into subgroups of 18-55, 56-69 and 70-plus years, and around 140, 26 and 57 TCR-sequenced participants, respectively, were included in these subgroups. A total of about 240 trial participants underwent TCR sequencing, of whom roughly 210 received two doses of AZD1222 and about 25 received two doses of the MenACWY control vaccine. Points the paper makes about the study in general: Because no day 14 peak-response samples were available, the repertoires could be characterized only after the peak T cell response. Most participants were white British and females outnumbered males, and the authors suggested that clonal diversity may have been underestimated. After two AZD1222 doses, both the breadth and the depth of spike-specific TCRs were significantly higher than at day 0 and than in MenACWY recipients. Conclusions about previously exposed vaccinees are limited because only six or seven AZD1222 recipients were SARS-CoV-2 seropositive at baseline. Reportedly, close to half of the unique spike-specific TCRs recognized epitopes lying outside the regions that are mutated in the B.1.351 and B.1.1.7 variants. The vaccine-associated CD4 TCRs covered the entire spike protein, and the dominant responses fell in regions 160-218 and 743-854. In the small 56-69-year group, the increase in depth fell short of significance, most likely because of low power.

Explained via the paper, the time point label denotes: baseline before first vaccination. Vaccinee samples were obtained from the UK trials COV001 and COV002, which included a single-blind randomized controlled phase 2/3 trial of AZD1222 (ChAdOx1 nCoV-19) in healthy adults. For TCRbeta chain sequencing, PBMC samples were collected from trial participants at day 0 and at day 28 after the second dose. The CDR3 regions of human TCRbeta chains were analyzed by immunosequencing. Under the source paper's analysis protocol: Repertoire TCRs were checked for matches against a reference library of SARS-CoV-2-specific TCRs that had been generated using the MIRA antigen-specificity platform. Breadth meant the fraction of unique TCRs that were SARS-CoV-2-associated, whereas depth meant the fraction of total T cells that were SARS-CoV-2-associated. Using the MIRA data, every spike-specific TCR was mapped to the spike region that the TCR reacted to and assigned to either a CD4 or a CD8 class. Log10-transformed breadth and depth values were compared by one-way ANOVA with Sidak's multiple comparisons tests. Not all clones reach the TCRdb copy of this immuneACCESS table, which keeps in-frame sequences only. Checked studies attribute under half of the gap to unresolved V genes and leave the rest unexplained. The DNA gave D and trimming, while V, J and clone size come from that table. This sample comprises 130,000 to 150,000 clones, around 90% of them detected only once. About 4.6% of the sample comes from the top ten.

CDR1 ENHRY and CDR2 SYGVKD are derived from the germline V gene. The CDR3 runs 16 amino acids, cysteine and phenylalanine included. The read is trimmed to its CDR3 DNA, 48 bases read in frame from base 1. Germline trimming amounts to 10 bases on V and 7 bases on J, with 18 as the count of junction bases outside the gene matches. This TCR came from an adult in good health. The source material was peripheral blood, sampled on day 0 of AZD1222 vaccination. The V and J segments used are TRBV10-3 and TRBJ2-1, and 8 junctional nucleotides match TRBD2. The base sequence is TGTGCCACCGCAAACGGGGGGGAGGGCACCTCGAATGAGCAGTTCTTC. Its protein product is CATANGGEGTSNEQFF.